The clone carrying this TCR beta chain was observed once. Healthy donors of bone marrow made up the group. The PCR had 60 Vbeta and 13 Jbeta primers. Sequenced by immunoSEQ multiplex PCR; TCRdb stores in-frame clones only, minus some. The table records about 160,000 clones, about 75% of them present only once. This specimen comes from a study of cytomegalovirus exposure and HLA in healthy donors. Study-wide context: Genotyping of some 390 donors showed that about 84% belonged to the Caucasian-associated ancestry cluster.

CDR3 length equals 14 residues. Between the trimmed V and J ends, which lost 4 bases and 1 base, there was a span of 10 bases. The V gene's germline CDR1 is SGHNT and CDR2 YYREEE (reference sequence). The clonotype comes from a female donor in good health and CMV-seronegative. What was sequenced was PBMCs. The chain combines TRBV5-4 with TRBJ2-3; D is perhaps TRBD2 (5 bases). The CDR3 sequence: CASSGTRGTDTQYF. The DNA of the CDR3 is TGTGCCAGCAGCGGAACTAGGGGCACAGATACGCAGTATTTT.